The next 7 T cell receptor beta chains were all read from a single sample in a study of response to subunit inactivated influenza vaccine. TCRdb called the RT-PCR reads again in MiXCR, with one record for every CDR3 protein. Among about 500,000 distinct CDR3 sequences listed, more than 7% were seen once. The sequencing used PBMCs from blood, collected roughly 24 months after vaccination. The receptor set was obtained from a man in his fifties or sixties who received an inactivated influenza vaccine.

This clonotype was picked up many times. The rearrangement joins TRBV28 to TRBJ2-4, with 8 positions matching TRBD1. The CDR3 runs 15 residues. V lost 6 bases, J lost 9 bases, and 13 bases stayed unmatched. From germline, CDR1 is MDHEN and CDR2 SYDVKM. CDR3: CASSQNPGQAVIQYF. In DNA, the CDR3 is TGTGCCAGCAGCCAAAACCCGGGACAGGCCGTCATTCAGTACTTC.

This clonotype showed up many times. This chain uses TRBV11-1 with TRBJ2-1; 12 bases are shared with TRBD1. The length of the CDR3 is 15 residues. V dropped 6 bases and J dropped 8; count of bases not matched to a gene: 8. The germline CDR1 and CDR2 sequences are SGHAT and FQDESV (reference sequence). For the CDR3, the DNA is TGTGCCAGCAGGAGAGGGACAGGGGGCGGGGATGAGCAGTTCTTC. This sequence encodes CASRRGTGGGDEQFF.

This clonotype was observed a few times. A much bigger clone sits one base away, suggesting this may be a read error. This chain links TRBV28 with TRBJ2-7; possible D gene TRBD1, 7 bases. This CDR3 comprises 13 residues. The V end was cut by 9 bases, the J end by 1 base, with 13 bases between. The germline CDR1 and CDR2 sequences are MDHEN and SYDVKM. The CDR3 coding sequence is TGTGCCAGTGACAGGGCGGGGTCCTACGAGCAGTACTTC. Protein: CASDRAGSYEQYF. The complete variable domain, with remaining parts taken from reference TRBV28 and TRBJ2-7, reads DVKVTQSSRYLVKRTGEKVFLECVQDMDHENMFWYRQDPGLGLRLIYFSYDVKMKEKGDIPEGYSVSREKKERFSLILESASTNQTSMYLCASDRAGSYEQYFGPGTRLTVT.

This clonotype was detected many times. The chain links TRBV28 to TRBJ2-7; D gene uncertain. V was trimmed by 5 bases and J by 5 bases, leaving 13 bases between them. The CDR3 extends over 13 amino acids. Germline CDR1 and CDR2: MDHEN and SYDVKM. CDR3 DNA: TGTGCCAGCAGTCACCCAGGAACCCACGAGCAGTACTTC. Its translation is CASSHPGTHEQYF.

The DNA for the CDR3 is TGCAGTGCTAGAGACGACAGGGGGCGTGCGGCTGAAGCTTTCTTT. Protein: CSARDDRGRAAEAFF. The chain has TRBV20-1 and TRBJ1-1, with 10 nucleotides matching TRBD1. The CDR3 is 15 amino acids. From germline, CDR1 is DFQATT and CDR2 SNEGSKA (reference sequence). Losses at the gene ends were 0 bases for V and 6 bases for J; bases not matched to a gene: 7.

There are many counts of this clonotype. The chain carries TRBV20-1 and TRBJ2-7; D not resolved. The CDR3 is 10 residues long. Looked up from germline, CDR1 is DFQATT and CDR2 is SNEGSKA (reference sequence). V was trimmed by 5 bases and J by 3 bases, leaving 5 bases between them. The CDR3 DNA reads TGCAGTGCTGGCGACTACGAGCAGTACTTC. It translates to CSAGDYEQYF.

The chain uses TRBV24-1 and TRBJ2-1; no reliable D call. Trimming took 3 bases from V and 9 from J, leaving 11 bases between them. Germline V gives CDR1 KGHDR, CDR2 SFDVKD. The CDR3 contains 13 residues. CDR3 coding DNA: TGTGCCACCAGTGATCTCCCCGGCCGTGAGCAGTTCTTC. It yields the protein CATSDLPGREQFF.